Below, 26 T cell receptor beta chains from the same sample are listed, as sequenced in a study of cytomegalovirus exposure and HLA in healthy donors. Both 60 Vbeta primers and 13 Jbeta primers went into the PCR. Using immunoSEQ multiplex PCR, the repertoire was profiled, and TCRdb retains in-frame clones only, with some absent. The sample lists 170,000 or so clones; 70% to 90% were seen once. Sequencing was done on a sample of PBMCs. These receptors all come from a woman aged 25 to 39 in good health and CMV-seronegative.

The chain combines TRBV28 with TRBJ1-1; the D gene is possibly TRBD1 (5 bases). The CDR3 consists of 14 residues. The germline CDR1 and CDR2 sequences are MDHEN and SYDVKM. Trimming shortened V by 6 bases and J by 5 bases, and 16 bases separated the two germline ends. CDR3 bases: TGTGCCAGCAGGGAACTCGGGCAGGGTACTGAAGCTTTCTTT. Its protein is CASRELGQGTEAFF.

The chain joins TRBV5-4 to TRBJ1-1; D gene uncertain. Trimming shortened V by 2 bases and J by 0 bases, and 14 bases separated the two germline ends. Germline V gives CDR1 SGHNT, CDR2 YYREEE (reference sequence). This CDR3 has 16 residues. The CDR3 protein is CASSFWGGRMNTEAFF. CDR3 DNA sequence: TGTGCCAGCAGCTTTTGGGGAGGGCGAATGAACACTGAAGCTTTCTTT. Filled out from reference TRBV5-4 and TRBJ1-1, the complete variable domain reads ETGVTQSPTHLIKTRGQQVTLRCSSQSGHNTVSWYQQALGQGPQFIFQYYREEENGRGNFPPRFSGLQFPNYSSELNVNALELDDSALYLCASSFWGGRMNTEAFFGQGTRLTVV.

V is TRBV4-3 and J is TRBJ2-1, with D possibly matching TRBD1 (6 bases). The CDR3 length is 14 residues. CDR1 LGHNA and CDR2 YSLEER come from the germline V gene. Trimming left V 3 bases short and J 7 bases short, with 13 bases between. DNA of the CDR3: TGCGCCAGCAGCCAGCTATACCAGGGGAATGAGCAGTTCTTC. This encodes CASSQLYQGNEQFF.

V usage is TRBV28 and J usage is TRBJ2-3; TRBD2 aligns across 7 bases. The CDR3 extends over 15 amino acids. CDR1 is MDHEN, CDR2 SYDVKM, per germline. J gave up 0 bases and V 3 bases, and 3 bases lay outside the gene matches. For the CDR3, the DNA is TGTGCCAGCAGTTTGGAACTAGCGAGCACAGATACGCAGTATTTT. It yields the protein CASSLELASTDTQYF.

V and J are TRBV7-2 and TRBJ2-1, with D possibly being TRBD2 (6 bases). CDR1 SGHTA and CDR2 FQGNSA come from the germline V gene. The CDR3 is made up of 15 amino acids. V dropped 1 base and J dropped 1 base, with 8 bases sitting between them. CDR3 region: CASSLVGGSYNEQFF. The DNA for the CDR3 is TGTGCCAGCAGCTTAGTTGGAGGGTCCTACAATGAGCAGTTCTTC.

The V call is TRBV6-6, the J call TRBJ1-1; TRBD1 matches 7 bases. CDR1 MNHNY and CDR2 SVGAGI come from the germline V gene (reference sequence). CDR3 length: 15 amino acids. J was trimmed by 6 bases and V by 2 bases; bases with no gene match: 9. CDR3 protein: CASSYASGGRSEAFF. CDR3 DNA sequence: TGTGCCAGCAGTTACGCGTCAGGGGGAAGGTCTGAAGCTTTCTTT.

The rearrangement uses TRBV2 and TRBJ1-1, with 8 nucleotides matching TRBD1. Germline trimming cut 8 bases from V and 1 base from J; bases unmatched to any gene: 6. From germline, CDR1 is SNHLY and CDR2 FYNNEI. This CDR3 region has 14 residues. This CDR3 is CASVQGARNTEAFF. The CDR3 DNA reads TGTGCCAGCGTGCAGGGGGCGAGGAACACTGAAGCTTTCTTT.

The gene calls are TRBV5-4 and TRBJ2-7, with 13 bases fitting TRBD2. Losses at the gene ends were 1 base for V and 0 bases for J; bases not matched to a gene: 7. Per germline, CDR1 SGHNT and CDR2 YYREEE (reference sequence). The CDR3 runs to 18 residues. CDR3 loop: CASSLKLAGGPSSYEQYF. The CDR3, as DNA: TGTGCCAGCAGCTTGAAACTAGCGGGAGGGCCTAGCTCCTACGAGCAGTACTTC.

V is TRBV6-5 and J is TRBJ2-1, with D possibly being TRBD2 (5 bases). The CDR3 is made up of 15 amino acids. The V end was cut by 2 bases, the J end by 6 bases, with 14 bases between. CDR1 and CDR2 from the germline V gene are MNHEY and SVGAGI. CDR3 amino acids: CASSYRLADSNEQFF. Written as DNA, the CDR3 is TGTGCCAGCAGTTACCGGCTAGCTGACTCCAATGAGCAGTTCTTC.

The chain couples TRBV5-8 to TRBJ2-5; no definite D call. Deletions cut 0 bases from V and 0 bases from J, with 3 bases between. Germline CDR1 is SGHTS and CDR2 is YDEGEE. The CDR3 covers 13 residues. CDR3 sequence: CASSLVNQETQYF. CDR3 coding DNA: TGTGCCAGCAGCTTGGTCAACCAAGAGACCCAGTACTTC. Filled out from reference TRBV5-8 and TRBJ2-5, the complete variable domain reads EAGVTQSPTHLIKTRGQQATLRCSPISGHTSVYWYQQALGLGLQFLLWYDEGEERNRGNFPPRFSGRQFPNYSSELNVNALELEDSALYLCASSLVNQETQYFGPGTRLLVL.

This chain links TRBV7-2 with TRBJ1-2; 11 nucleotides line up with TRBD1. V shed 6 bases, J shed 2 bases, and the junction held 5 bases outside the gene matches. Germline V gene data show CDR1 as SGHTA and CDR2 as FQGNSA. The CDR3 length is 15 residues. Here the CDR3 reads CASSSRTGGNYGYTF. In DNA form, the CDR3 reads TGTGCCAGCAGTTCCCGGACAGGGGGCAACTATGGCTACACCTTC.

V usage is TRBV7-2 and J usage is TRBJ2-4; 9 bases match TRBD1. With V trimmed by 2 bases and J by 8 bases, 10 bases remained unmatched. This CDR3 has 16 residues. CDR1 and CDR2 (germline): SGHTA, FQGNSA. CDR3 nucleotides: TGTGCCAGCAGCTTAAGCAGGGACAGGGTAATCGACATTCAGTACTTC. Protein sequence: CASSLSRDRVIDIQYF.

The V and J genes are TRBV27 and TRBJ2-1; 9 nucleotides match TRBD1. The CDR3 totals 18 residues. Germline trimming cut 5 bases from V and 7 bases from J; bases unmatched to any gene: 18. Germline V lookup: CDR1 MNHEY, CDR2 SMNVEV (reference sequence). CDR3 amino acids: CASSPYPPDRGLVNEQFF. Here the CDR3 DNA reads TGTGCCAGCAGTCCGTATCCCCCGGACAGGGGTTTAGTGAATGAGCAGTTCTTC.

V and J are TRBV30 and TRBJ2-3, with TRBD2 as a possible D gene (6 bases). The CDR3 totals 14 residues. Germline CDR1 and CDR2: GTSNPN and SVGIG (reference sequence). Trimming took off 0 bases at V and 4 bases at J, with 11 bases between the two ends. CDR3 coding DNA: TGTGCCTGGAGTGTTGGAGGGATTGCAGATACGCAGTATTTT. Translating it yields CAWSVGGIADTQYF.

The chain is built from TRBV2 and TRBJ1-6; 9 nucleotides match TRBD1. The V gene end was trimmed by 11 bases and the J gene end by 7 bases; junction bases not matched to a gene: 9. CDR3 length: 14 amino acids. Germline V gene data show CDR1 as SNHLY and CDR2 as FYNNEI. CDR3 protein: CACRRQGVNSPLHF. The CDR3 DNA follows: TGTGCCTGCCGAAGACAGGGGGTAAATTCACCCCTCCACTTT.

The chain combines TRBV5-6 with TRBJ2-5; 12 nucleotides line up with TRBD2. Germline V gene sequence: CDR1 SGHDT, CDR2 YYEEEE. V lost 4 bases and J lost 4; bases outside the gene matches: 8. This CDR3 has 16 amino acids. CDR3 in DNA: TGTGCCAGCAGCGCTGGACTAGCGGGATGGCGAGAGACCCAGTACTTC. It translates to CASSAGLAGWRETQYF.

This chain connects TRBV5-1 to TRBJ2-7, with D tentatively TRBD1 (5 bases). CDR1 SGHRS and CDR2 YFSETQ come from the germline V gene. This CDR3 contains 13 residues. The germline V and J ends were trimmed by 3 bases and 2 bases, with 9 bases remaining between them. The chain's CDR3 is CASSSTGPYEQYF. For the CDR3, the DNA is TGCGCCAGCAGCTCTACAGGCCCCTACGAGCAGTACTTC.

The chain combines TRBV10-2 with TRBJ1-2; 8 bases align to TRBD1. Germline V gene data show CDR1 as WSHSY and CDR2 as SAAADI. The CDR3 has 14 residues. V was pared by 2 bases and J by 8 bases, with 7 bases of the junction left unmatched. The DNA for the CDR3 is TGCGCCAGCAGTGAGCGACAGGGGAGGGAAGGCTACACCTTC. Its translation is CASSERQGREGYTF.

V gene TRBV2 combines with J gene TRBJ1-1; D gene uncertain. This CDR3 is 11 amino acids long. Between the trimmed V and J ends, which lost 6 bases and 6 bases, there was a span of 8 bases. Germline values: CDR1 SNHLY, CDR2 FYNNEI. The CDR3 loop reads CASRPEAEAFF. CDR3 nucleotides: TGTGCCAGCAGACCGGAGGCTGAAGCTTTCTTT.

The genes are TRBV19 and TRBJ2-5, with 12 bases identical to TRBD1. Germline CDR1 reads LNHDA; CDR2 reads SQIVND (reference sequence). The CDR3 has 14 residues. V lost 8 bases to trimming and J lost 5 bases; unmatched junction nucleotides: 6. CDR3 residues: CASSGTGGRETQYF. CDR3 bases: TGTGCCAGTTCCGGGACAGGGGGCCGGGAGACCCAGTACTTC.

The chain recombines TRBV6-5 with TRBJ2-7; no clear D gene. This CDR3 spans 15 amino acids. Germline V gives CDR1 MNHEY, CDR2 SVGAGI. The V end was cut by 4 bases, the J end by 0 bases, with 13 bases between. This CDR3 is CASSLGSVGSYEQYF. The CDR3, as DNA: TGTGCCAGCAGTTTGGGCTCGGTTGGCTCCTACGAGCAGTACTTC.

This rearrangement joins TRBV5-8 to TRBJ2-2, with TRBD1 matching over 7 bases. Germline V gives CDR1 SGHTS, CDR2 YDEGEE. The V segment lost 4 bases and the J segment 4 bases; nucleotides outside the gene matches: 10. CDR3 size: 16 residues. This CDR3 is CASSPQTGRSTGELFF. The CDR3 region has the DNA TGTGCCAGCAGCCCCCAGACAGGGCGAAGCACCGGGGAGCTGTTTTTT.

As regards this clone: One end of the junction is discordant with germline, which a read error may explain. CDR3 amino acids: CAISQGSGGNTIYF. The CDR3 DNA sequence: TGTGCCATCAGCCAAGGGAGCGGAGGAAACACCATATATTTT. V gene TRBV14 combines with J gene TRBJ1-3; D is unresolved. This CDR3 is built from 14 residues. Germline V CDR1 and CDR2: SGHDN, FVKESK.

The gene calls are TRBV18 and TRBJ2-6, with 7 bases identical to TRBD1. With 2 bases clipped from V and 2 bases from J, the junction kept 0 bases outside the gene matches. CDR1 KGHSH and CDR2 LQKENI come from the germline V gene. This CDR3 is 15 amino acids long. CDR3: CASSPGTAGANVLTF. CDR3 nucleotides: TGTGCCAGCTCACCAGGGACAGCTGGGGCCAACGTCCTGACTTTC.

The chain recombines TRBV6-5 with TRBJ1-1; D is ambiguous. The CDR3 sequence is 9 residues long. V was trimmed by 4 bases and J by 11 bases, leaving 5 bases between them. CDR1 and CDR2 from the germline V gene are MNHEY and SVGAGI. The CDR3 DNA sequence: TGTGCCAGCAGTTCCGGGGCTTTCTTT. It is translated as CASSSGAFF.

This chain joins TRBV7-9 and TRBJ2-1, with 14 bases matching TRBD2. CDR1 SEHNR and CDR2 FQNEAQ come from the germline V gene (reference sequence). V gave up 4 bases and J gave up 10 bases; unmatched junction bases: 6. The CDR3 covers 15 residues. The CDR3: CASSSGLAGAGEQFF. The CDR3 nucleotides read TGTGCCAGCAGCTCGGGACTAGCGGGAGCAGGGGAGCAGTTCTTC.